This section outlines one TCR beta chain sequence together with its context. The sample originates from a study of T cells in Graves' hyperthyroidism and ophthalmopathy. RNA transcripts provided the source from which TCR beta CDR3 regions were amplified. TCR CDR3 underwent first-round RT-PCR with the HTBI primer set. TCRdb re-analysed the multiplex PCR reads in MiXCR, keeping a single row per CDR3 protein. The sample holds 360,000 or so distinct CDR3 sequences, about 18% seen once. The CDR3 has 15 residues. Trimming took 4 bases from V and 5 from J; bases not matched to a gene: 9. Germline loops: CDR1 SGHRS, CDR2 YFSETQ. Using 10 ml of fresh peripheral blood, PBMCs were prepared.

Sequencing used blood. The TCR comes from a woman younger than 30 with Graves' hyperthyroidism. This sequence joins TRBV5-1 and TRBJ2-5; 9 nucleotides align to TRBD2. The CDR3 loop reads CASSLGRGGPETQYF. CDR3 nucleotides: TGCGCCAGCAGCCTAGGGCGGGGGGGCCCTGAGACCCAGTACTTC. The variable domain in full, with the rest retrieved from reference TRBV5-1 and TRBJ2-5, is KAGVTQTPRYLIKTRGQQVTLSCSPISGHRSVSWYQQTPGQGLQFLFEYFSETQRNKGNFPGRFSGRQFSNSRSEMNVSTLELGDSALYLCASSLGRGGPETQYFGPGTRLLVL.